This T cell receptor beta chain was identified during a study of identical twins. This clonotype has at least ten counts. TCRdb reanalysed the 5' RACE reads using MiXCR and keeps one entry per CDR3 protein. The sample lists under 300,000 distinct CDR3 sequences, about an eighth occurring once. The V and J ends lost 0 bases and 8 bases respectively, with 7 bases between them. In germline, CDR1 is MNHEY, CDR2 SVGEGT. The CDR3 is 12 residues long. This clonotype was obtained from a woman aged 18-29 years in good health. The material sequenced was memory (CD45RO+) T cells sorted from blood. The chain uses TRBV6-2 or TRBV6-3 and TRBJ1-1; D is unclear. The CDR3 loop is CASSYSGLEAFF. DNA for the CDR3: TGTGCCAGCAGTTACTCCGGTCTAGAAGCTTTCTTT.